These T cell receptor beta chains were read from a single sample in a study of early stage breast cancer tumors. Method: immunoSEQ multiplex PCR; TCRdb's copy keeps in-frame clones and lacks some. Of about 30,000 clones in the sample, under 75% were seen once. Sequencing was performed on blood. All receptors come from a person aged 45-60 years with breast cancer. Both conserved end residues are part of each CDR3. Each record gives: CDR3 protein, V gene, clone size. Rows give clone size only sometimes, using once, few, many, or a class for an expanded clone.

cdr3_aa: CASSRPPSDEQFF
v_call: TRBV7-3
clone_size: .

cdr3_aa: CAISGAGGRETQYF
v_call: TRBV10-3
clone_size: .

cdr3_aa: CASSLDGWNEQFF
v_call: TRBV11-2
clone_size: once

cdr3_aa: CASSQDSRSPEAFF
v_call: TRBV4-1
clone_size: .

cdr3_aa: CASSIQGAWGYTF
v_call: TRBV19
clone_size: .

cdr3_aa: CASSHLVSERGRHEQYF
v_call: TRBV23-1
clone_size: .

cdr3_aa: CASSPGTSRPYEQYF
v_call: TRBV18
clone_size: .

cdr3_aa: CASSEAAQFF
v_call: TRBV6-5
clone_size: .

cdr3_aa: CASSRQGEDTQYF
v_call: TRBV19
clone_size: .

cdr3_aa: CAWSVARGAGEQYF
v_call: TRBV30
clone_size: .

cdr3_aa: CASSDYRGDYGYTF
v_call: TRBV5-6
clone_size: few

cdr3_aa: CASSQDLGRVIAEAFF
v_call: TRBV4-1
clone_size: few

cdr3_aa: CASSFWDSQYEQYF
v_call: TRBV5-1
clone_size: few

cdr3_aa: CASKDRGPYNEQFF
v_call: TRBV27
clone_size: .

cdr3_aa: CSAPRSTEAFF
v_call: TRBV20-1
clone_size: .

cdr3_aa: CASSQCERGQTSLYTGELFF
v_call: TRBV10-1
clone_size: .

cdr3_aa: CASSSLRRGGPSNEKLFF
v_call: TRBV27
clone_size: .

cdr3_aa: CASSFVGGSSHEQYF
v_call: TRBV7-3
clone_size: .

cdr3_aa: CASSLGQGYTEAFF
v_call: TRBV7-9
clone_size: .

cdr3_aa: CASSLGEGGAEKLFF
v_call: TRBV7-9
clone_size: .

cdr3_aa: CASSLGISNQPQHF
v_call: TRBV27
clone_size: .

cdr3_aa: CASSTPSRTGELFF
v_call: TRBV7-2
clone_size: .

cdr3_aa: CASSLGGAGGELFF
v_call: TRBV10-2
clone_size: few

cdr3_aa: CASSPNTHPMYQETQYF
v_call: TRBV5-1
clone_size: .

cdr3_aa: CASSQDWGEQFF
v_call: TRBV4-3
clone_size: .

cdr3_aa: CASSLDGGTDTQYF
v_call: TRBV11-3
clone_size: .

cdr3_aa: CASSLAGEQFF
v_call: TRBV5-1
clone_size: few

cdr3_aa: CASSPGPNYEQYF
v_call: TRBV7-6
clone_size: .

cdr3_aa: CASSSGMNTEAFF
v_call: TRBV5-1
clone_size: .

cdr3_aa: CASSDNRRPEAFF
v_call: TRBV10-2
clone_size: .

cdr3_aa: CASSFLSQVGTGSGGETQYF
v_call: TRBV5-1
clone_size: .

cdr3_aa: CASSLARSSAYYEQYF
v_call: TRBV5-1
clone_size: .

cdr3_aa: CASSLAGLNTEAFF
v_call: TRBV7-3
clone_size: .

cdr3_aa: CASSGQGRNTGELFF
v_call: TRBV2
clone_size: .

cdr3_aa: CASSLENRGYTF
v_call: TRBV7-9
clone_size: .

cdr3_aa: CAISEPRAGNTIYF
v_call: TRBV10-3
clone_size: .

cdr3_aa: CASRHRQGSNQPQHF
v_call: TRBV6-5
clone_size: .

cdr3_aa: CASSLASGSQETQYF
v_call: TRBV7-6
clone_size: .

cdr3_aa: CASSWALGGTEAFF
v_call: TRBV19
clone_size: .

cdr3_aa: CASSRFNQPQHF
v_call: TRBV5-8
clone_size: .

cdr3_aa: CASSRGQKGQYF
v_call: TRBV5-4
clone_size: .

cdr3_aa: CASRGEYTYGYTF
v_call: TRBV2
clone_size: .

cdr3_aa: CAWSAQTADTQYF
v_call: TRBV30
clone_size: .

cdr3_aa: CASSGTAGANVLTF
v_call: TRBV6-1
clone_size: .

cdr3_aa: CAWSVTSGAKDTQYF
v_call: TRBV30
clone_size: .

cdr3_aa: CASSLGRGPTNTGELFF
v_call: TRBV5-1
clone_size: .

cdr3_aa: CASSLNSGRQETQYF
v_call: TRBV5-1
clone_size: medium-sized

cdr3_aa: CASSRAGGTGELFF
v_call: TRBV19
clone_size: .

cdr3_aa: CASSDRVSYEQYF
v_call: TRBV25-1
clone_size: .

cdr3_aa: CASSYAGTSNEQFF
v_call: TRBV6-6
clone_size: .

cdr3_aa: CSVESSQVPTTGTQYF
v_call: TRBV29-1
clone_size: .

cdr3_aa: CASRVQGARDTEAFF
v_call: TRBV6-5
clone_size: .

cdr3_aa: CASSQTSGSYEQYF
v_call: TRBV4-1
clone_size: few

cdr3_aa: CASSLEDRVRTEAFF
v_call: TRBV18
clone_size: .

cdr3_aa: CASSREINYGYTF
v_call: TRBV6-5
clone_size: .

cdr3_aa: CAWSKGFESNQPQHF
v_call: TRBV30
clone_size: .

cdr3_aa: CASGEGHF
v_call: TRBV21-1
clone_size: few